This TCR beta chain was sequenced during a study of CD8+CD57+ T cells in acquired aplastic anemia. Study context: Each DNA sample taken from sorted CD4+ and CD8+ cells came to 3 to 3.5 ug on average.

Sequencing involved patients with CD8+CD57+ cell expansion previously shown by flow cytometry. With no exception, the patients had severe acquired aplastic anemia. CDR3 and TCR beta VDJ profiling relied on a genomic DNA template. In TCRdb, the reads were re-called with MiXCR into one record per CDR3 protein. The sample holds nearly 60,000 distinct CDR3 sequences; roughly three fifths are singletons and the top ten take about 16%. V was shortened by 11 bases and J by 5 bases, with 19 bases between the two germline ends. The CDR3 extends over 14 amino acids. Germline V gives CDR1 MNHEY, CDR2 SVGEGT. The sample taken for sequencing was sorted CD4+, CD8+, or CD8+CD57+ T cells (not recorded which) from PBMCs. The TCR sequence derives from a human donor with aplastic anemia. The chain combines TRBV6-2 or TRBV6-3 with TRBJ1-5, with TRBD1 as a possible D gene (5 bases). CDR3 in amino acids: CACSLWRGDQPQHF. The CDR3 DNA sequence: TGTGCCTGTTCCTTATGGCGGGGCGATCAGCCCCAGCATTTT.